The 12 T cell receptor beta chains presented below share a single source sample, sequenced in a study of blood T cell repertoires in COVID-19. The data were produced by immunoSEQ multiplex PCR, yet TCRdb's version contains in-frame clones alone and is incomplete. The profile shows about 100,000 clones, more than 70% of them singletons. Sequencing input: peripheral blood. The source of these receptors is a man aged 45-65 years with active or convalescent COVID-19.

The chain carries TRBV10-1 and TRBJ2-1, with TRBD2 identical over 9 bases. This CDR3 is 15 amino acids long. The germline gives CDR1 WNHNN, CDR2 SYGVQD (reference sequence). V lost 5 bases, J lost 4 bases, and 6 bases stayed unmatched. DNA of the CDR3: TGCGCCAGCAGTCGTAGCGGGAGCCCGTACAATGAGCAGTTCTTC. It yields the protein CASSRSGSPYNEQFF.

The chain combines TRBV2 with TRBJ2-1, with a possible D match to TRBD2 (5 bases). The CDR3 loop spans 15 amino acids. Germline lookup yields CDR1 SNHLY and CDR2 FYNNEI. V gave up 2 bases and J gave up 9 bases, with 17 bases separating them. The chain's CDR3 is CASSERLDLGGEQFF. The CDR3 coding sequence is TGTGCCAGCAGTGAAAGATTGGACCTCGGAGGTGAGCAGTTCTTC.

The genes are TRBV6-1 and TRBJ2-7; D ambiguous. There are 11 residues in the CDR3. Germline CDR1 is MNHNS and CDR2 is SASEGT. V lost 2 bases, J lost 7 bases, and 6 bases lay in between. CDR3 region: CASSEQVEQYF. CDR3 DNA: TGTGCCAGCAGTGAACAGGTAGAGCAGTACTTC.

The J gene is TRBJ1-5, the V gene TRBV28, with 7 bases that match TRBD1. The V and J ends lost 6 bases and 5 bases, in that order; junction bases with no gene match: 10. Germline-derived CDR1 and CDR2 are MDHEN and SYDVKM. This CDR3 spans 15 amino acids. The chain's CDR3 is CASRTSRRGHQPQHF. The DNA for the CDR3 is TGTGCCAGCAGAACCAGTAGAAGGGGGCATCAGCCCCAGCATTTT.

The chain recombines TRBV7-8 with TRBJ1-1, with TRBD1 as a possible D gene (5 bases). The CDR3 length is 16 residues. V lost 5 bases to trimming and J lost 0 bases, with 16 bases between them. Germline values: CDR1 SGHVS, CDR2 FQNEAQ. CDR3: CASSKGQYTMNTEAFF. CDR3 DNA sequence: TGTGCCAGCAGCAAGGGGCAGTATACAATGAACACTGAAGCTTTCTTT.

The chain carries TRBV12-2 and TRBJ1-2; the table names TRBD1, a call not compared with the DNA. TRBV12-2 represents a pseudogene. This CDR3 is 11 amino acids long. The CDR3 protein is CASRPTAVDTF. The CDR3 nucleotides read TGTGCAAGTCGCCCTACAGCTGTCGACACCTTC.

The CDR3 loop reads CASSAEGGNTDTQYF. The CDR3 DNA reads as TGTGCCAGCAGTGCAGAGGGCGGAAACACAGATACGCAGTATTTT. The chain combines TRBV2 with TRBJ2-3; D might be TRBD2 (5 bases). This CDR3 region has 15 residues. Germline CDR1 is SNHLY and CDR2 is FYNNEI. The V and J ends lost 4 bases and 2 bases respectively, with 13 bases between them. The full variable domain, completed using reference TRBV2 and TRBJ2-3, is EPEVTQTPSHQVTQMGQEVILRCVPISNHLYFYWYRQILGQKVEFLVSFYNNEISEKSEIFDDQFSVERPDGSNFTLKIRSTKLEDSAMYFCASSAEGGNTDTQYFGPGTRLTVL.

The chain's CDR3 is CASSLGGPQQETQYF. The CDR3 bases are TGCGCCAGCAGCTTGGGAGGGCCCCAGCAAGAGACCCAGTACTTC. V is TRBV5-1 and J is TRBJ2-5, with a possible D match to TRBD2 (5 bases). The CDR3 is made up of 15 amino acids. Per the germline V gene, CDR1 is SGHRS and CDR2 is YFSETQ. The V and J ends lost 0 bases and 2 bases respectively, with 11 bases between them. Full variable domain (missing parts from reference TRBV5-1 and TRBJ2-5): KAGVTQTPRYLIKTRGQQVTLSCSPISGHRSVSWYQQTPGQGLQFLFEYFSETQRNKGNFPGRFSGRQFSNSRSEMNVSTLELGDSALYLCASSLGGPQQETQYFGPGTRLLVL.

The DNA of the CDR3 is TGTGCCTGGAGCCCGCAAGCAGGGGCAGGGCAGCCCCAGCATTTT. Translating gives CAWSPQAGAGQPQHF. The genes are TRBV30 and TRBJ1-5, with D possibly matching TRBD1 (6 bases). The CDR3 is 15 residues long. Germline-derived CDR1 and CDR2 are GTSNPN and SVGIG (reference sequence). The germline V and J ends were trimmed by 3 bases and 7 bases, with 19 bases remaining between them.

This chain joins TRBV4-3 and TRBJ1-6, with no clear D. V was clipped by 0 bases and J by 5 bases, with 8 bases between them. CDR1 is LGHNA and CDR2 is YSLEER in the germline V gene. The CDR3 length is 15 residues. The DNA of the CDR3 is TGCGCCAGCAGCCAAGATCATAACAATAATTCACCCCTCCACTTT. As protein: CASSQDHNNNSPLHF.

This clone has just a few counts. The V and J genes are TRBV5-1 and TRBJ2-3; possible D gene TRBD1, 6 bases. The CDR3 covers 15 residues. The germline V and J ends were trimmed by 0 bases and 1 base, with 9 bases remaining between them. The germline CDR1 and CDR2 sequences are SGHRS and YFSETQ. CDR3 sequence: CASSLVRQGTDTQYF. CDR3 nucleotides: TGCGCCAGCAGCTTGGTCAGACAGGGCACAGATACGCAGTATTTT.

The chain recombines TRBV10-1 with TRBJ2-7; a possible D gene is TRBD2 (6 bases). Germline assignment: CDR1 WNHNN and CDR2 SYGVQD (reference sequence). V lost 3 bases to trimming and J lost 6 bases, with 15 bases between them. The CDR3 has 14 amino acids. The CDR3 nucleotides are TGCGCCAGCAGTGACATACCGGGACTCCCCGAGCAGTACTTC. Translating it yields CASSDIPGLPEQYF.